A single sample is the source of the 9 T cell receptor beta chains below, sequenced in a study of breast tumors, draining lymph nodes, adjacent tissues. Via MiXCR, TCRdb re-called the multiplex PCR reads, giving one row per CDR3 protein. The sample shows roughly 14,000 distinct CDR3 sequences, roughly 55% of them seen only once. Sequences were obtained from tumor-adjacent breast tissue. Every receptor here comes from a female donor with breast cancer. Some clones in this sample may be carry-over from other donors' samples.

The genes are TRBV10-1 and TRBJ2-2; D is unclear. The length of the CDR3 is 14 residues. The germline V gene has CDR1 WNHNN and CDR2 SYGVQD (reference sequence). Trimming removed 2 bases at V and 6 bases at J, with 10 bases between. CDR3 amino acids: CASSEVIGPGELFF. In DNA, the CDR3 is TGCGCCAGCAGTGAGGTGATAGGGCCCGGGGAGCTGTTTTTT.

V gene TRBV4-2 combines with J gene TRBJ1-2, with TRBD1 matching over 10 bases. Germline CDR1 LGHNA, CDR2 YNFKEQ. J lost 4 bases, V lost 4 bases, and 9 bases had no gene match. The CDR3 has 16 amino acids. CDR3 in amino acids: CASSLLGTGDLYGYTF. CDR3 in DNA: TGTGCCAGCAGCCTTCTGGGGACAGGGGACCTCTATGGCTACACCTTC.

By frequency in the sample, this clonotype is medium-sized. This chain links TRBV19 with TRBJ2-7; no reliable D call. Germline CDR1 reads LNHDA; CDR2 reads SQIVND (reference sequence). The CDR3 is 14 residues long. Trimming shortened V by 2 bases and J by 7 bases, and 15 bases separated the two germline ends. CDR3 loop: CASSIWQDAEEQYF. The CDR3 nucleotides read TGTGCCAGTAGTATATGGCAGGATGCTGAAGAGCAGTACTTC.

This clonotype was observed many times. The chain employs TRBV19 and TRBJ2-2; D is tentatively TRBD1 or TRBD2 (6 bases each). The germline V gene has CDR1 LNHDA and CDR2 SQIVND (reference sequence). The CDR3 covers 15 residues. Trimming removed 3 bases from V and 6 bases from J, with 14 bases in between. CDR3 loop: CASSIVGGTAGELFF. The CDR3 DNA follows: TGTGCCAGTAGTATTGTCGGGGGCACGGCCGGGGAGCTGTTTTTT.

This clonotype was observed many times. A much larger clone lies a single base off, so this may be a read error. The V call is TRBV5-1, the J call TRBJ2-5, with 7 bases lining up with TRBD2. The CDR3 runs 15 residues. Germline loops: CDR1 SGHRS, CDR2 YFSETQ. V was clipped by 4 bases and J by 5 bases; unmatched bases: 11. Written as DNA, the CDR3 is TGCGCCAGCAGCCTACAGCTCGGGGGGAACGAGACCCAGTACTTC. It specifies CASSLQLGGNETQYF.

There are many counts of this clonotype. With a much larger clone just one base away, this may be a read error. This chain joins TRBV20-1 and TRBJ2-5, with D hard to call. V lost 0 bases to trimming and J lost 4 bases, with 15 bases between them. The length of the CDR3 is 15 residues. Per germline, CDR1 DFQATT and CDR2 SNEGSKA (reference sequence). The CDR3 DNA reads as TGCAGTGCTAGAGATGGTTTCGGGTTTGCAGAGACCCAGTACTTC. Its protein is CSARDGFGFAETQYF.

This clonotype is labeled as medium-sized. The V gene is TRBV14, the J gene TRBJ1-2; TRBD1 is a possible D gene (6 bases). The CDR3 runs 13 residues. V was shortened by 2 bases and J by 10 bases, with 14 bases between the two germline ends. Per the germline V gene, CDR1 is SGHDN and CDR2 is FVKESK. CDR3 in amino acids: CASSQRTAGDYTF. DNA for the CDR3: TGTGCCAGCAGCCAAAGGACAGCGGGGGACTACACCTTC. Supplemented by reference TRBV14 and TRBJ1-2, the full variable domain reads EAGVTQFPSHSVIEKGQTVTLRCDPISGHDNLYWYRRVMGKEIKFLLHFVKESKQDESGMPNNRFLAERTGGTYSTLKVQPAELEDSGVYFCASSQRTAGDYTFGSGTRLTVV.

V is TRBV11-2 and J is TRBJ2-2; D remains unclear. V lost 6 bases, J lost 0 bases, and 5 bases lay in between. The CDR3 extends over 13 amino acids. Looked up from germline, CDR1 is SGHAT and CDR2 is FQNNGV. The CDR3 bases are TGTGCCAGCAGAAGGTCGAACACCGGGGAGCTGTTTTTT. Translating gives CASRRSNTGELFF.

Concerning this clonotype itself: A much larger clonotype is one base distant, so this may be a read error. V is TRBV5-1 and J is TRBJ1-1, with 12 bases fitting TRBD1. The length of the CDR3 is 16 residues. The germline V gene has CDR1 SGHRS and CDR2 YFSETQ. J gave up 4 bases and V 4 bases, and 8 bases lay outside the gene matches. The CDR3 spells CASSTGTGGIATEAFF. In nucleotides, the CDR3 is TGCGCCAGCAGCACGGGGACAGGGGGCATCGCCACTGAAGCTTTCTTT.